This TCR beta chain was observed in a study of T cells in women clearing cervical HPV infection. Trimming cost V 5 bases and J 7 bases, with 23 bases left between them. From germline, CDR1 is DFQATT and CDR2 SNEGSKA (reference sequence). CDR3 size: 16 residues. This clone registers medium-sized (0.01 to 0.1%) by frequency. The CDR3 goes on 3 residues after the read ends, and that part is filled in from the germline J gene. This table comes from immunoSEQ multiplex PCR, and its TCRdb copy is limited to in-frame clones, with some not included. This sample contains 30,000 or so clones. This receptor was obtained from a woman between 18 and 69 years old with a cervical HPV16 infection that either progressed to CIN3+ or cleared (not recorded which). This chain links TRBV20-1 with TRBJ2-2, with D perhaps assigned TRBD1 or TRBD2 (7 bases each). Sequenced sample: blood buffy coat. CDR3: CSAPHPGRGLHGELFF. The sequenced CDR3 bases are TGCAGTGCTCCCCACCCAGGGAGGGGGCTCCACGGGGAG.